The 7 T cell receptor beta chains given below trace back to one sample, sequenced in a study of control samples from healthy donors and cancer patients. Sequenced by immunoSEQ multiplex PCR; TCRdb stores in-frame clones only, minus some. The sample holds tens of thousands of clones, roughly 93% seen once. The sequencing input was PBMCs. The receptors originated from a woman between 35 and 50 years old with lung cancer.

The chain recombines TRBV28 with TRBJ2-1; D may correspond to TRBD1 or TRBD2 (5 bases each). Trimming took off 6 bases at V and 4 bases at J, with 16 bases between the two ends. The CDR3 has 15 residues. Germline CDR1 reads MDHEN; CDR2 reads SYDVKM. CDR3 sequence: CASSSPGRLYNEQFF. The DNA of the CDR3 is TGTGCCAGCAGCTCTCCGGGACGGCTATACAATGAGCAGTTCTTC.

The chain has TRBV28 and TRBJ1-6; D is unresolved. Germline-derived CDR1 and CDR2 are MDHEN and SYDVKM. CDR3 length: 13 residues. V was pared by 8 bases and J by 2 bases, with 7 bases between. The CDR3 nucleotides are TGTGCCAGCTCAGTAACCTATAATTCACCCCTCCACTTT. Protein product: CASSVTYNSPLHF.

The table lists this clone with a count of one. V gene TRBV19 combines with J gene TRBJ2-1; D unresolved. The germline V gene has CDR1 LNHDA and CDR2 SQIVND (reference sequence). Trimming stripped 4 bases from V and 4 bases from J, with 8 bases between. This CDR3 spans 13 amino acids. CDR3 bases: TGTGCCAGTAGTACCACAGCTTACAATGAGCAGTTCTTC. This codes for CASSTTAYNEQFF.

V is TRBV6-1 and J is TRBJ1-3; D unresolved. The V gene lost 6 bases and the J gene lost 0 bases, with 15 bases spanning the gap. This CDR3 comprises 16 residues. CDR1 and CDR2 from the germline V gene are MNHNS and SASEGT. This chain's CDR3 is CASREQESYSGNTIYF. The CDR3 nucleotides read TGTGCCAGCAGGGAACAAGAATCCTACTCTGGAAACACCATATATTTT.

The chain couples TRBV30 to TRBJ2-3, with TRBD2 matching over 12 bases. This CDR3 is 15 amino acids long. Germline lookup yields CDR1 GTSNPN and CDR2 SVGIG (reference sequence). The V and J ends lost 5 bases and 5 bases, in that order; junction bases with no gene match: 8. The CDR3: CAWELAGGAVDTQYF. DNA for the CDR3: TGTGCCTGGGAGCTAGCGGGGGGGGCGGTAGATACGCAGTATTTT.

V gene TRBV3-1 (or the pseudogene TRBV3-2) combines with J gene TRBJ1-1; TRBD1 might be the D (6 bases). V lost 3 bases, J lost 7 bases, and 12 bases lay in between. This CDR3 comprises 13 residues. Germline assignment: CDR1 LGHDT and CDR2 YNNKEL (reference sequence). DNA for the CDR3: TGTGCCAGCAGCCAGGGGGCGATCGGTGAAGCTTTCTTT. Translated: CASSQGAIGEAFF.

V is TRBV14 and J is TRBJ2-1; unclear D gene. CDR1 SGHDN and CDR2 FVKESK come from the germline V gene. The ends were cut back, 3 bases at V and 0 bases at J, with 3 bases in the middle. CDR3 length: 13 residues. CDR3 DNA sequence: TGTGCCAGCAGCCAGGGCTCCTACAATGAGCAGTTCTTC. Protein product: CASSQGSYNEQFF. The full variable domain, in which reference TRBV14 and TRBJ2-1 provide the parts outside the CDR3, is EAGVTQFPSHSVIEKGQTVTLRCDPISGHDNLYWYRRVMGKEIKFLLHFVKESKQDESGMPNNRFLAERTGGTYSTLKVQPAELEDSGVYFCASSQGSYNEQFFGPGTRLTVL.